This T cell receptor (beta chain) emerged from a study of CD8+CD57+ T cells in acquired aplastic anemia. Study-level background: Sorted CD4+ and CD8+ cells yielded 2.5 to 3.5 ug of DNA on average.

The study's findings and limits: Some 28 CD8+ CDR3 sequences occurred in both the patients and the controls. A significant difference in CD8+ Simpson's diversity between patients and controls was not found.

CDR3 and TCR beta VDJ profiling relied on genomic DNA as the template. TCRdb fed the reads into MiXCR, producing one record per CDR3 protein. The data hold over 150,000 distinct CDR3 sequences, with 71% observed a single time. Trimming removed 7 bases at V and 4 bases at J, with 19 bases between. The CDR3 is 15 residues long. Germline lookup yields CDR1 SNHLY and CDR2 FYNNEI. Only patients with CD8+CD57+ cell expansion on flow cytometry were chosen for sequencing. Blood samples were obtained from patients who had received no prior therapy. A note on this clonotype: The antigen is unknown.

The TCR sequence derives from a human donor with aplastic anemia. V and J are TRBV2 and TRBJ1-2; D perhaps matches TRBD1 (6 bases). Sequenced material: sorted CD4+, CD8+, or CD8+CD57+ T cells (not recorded which) from PBMCs. The DNA for the CDR3 is TGTGCCAGCATTTTCCCACAGGACAGTATCTATGGCTACACCTTC. Its translation: CASIFPQDSIYGYTF.